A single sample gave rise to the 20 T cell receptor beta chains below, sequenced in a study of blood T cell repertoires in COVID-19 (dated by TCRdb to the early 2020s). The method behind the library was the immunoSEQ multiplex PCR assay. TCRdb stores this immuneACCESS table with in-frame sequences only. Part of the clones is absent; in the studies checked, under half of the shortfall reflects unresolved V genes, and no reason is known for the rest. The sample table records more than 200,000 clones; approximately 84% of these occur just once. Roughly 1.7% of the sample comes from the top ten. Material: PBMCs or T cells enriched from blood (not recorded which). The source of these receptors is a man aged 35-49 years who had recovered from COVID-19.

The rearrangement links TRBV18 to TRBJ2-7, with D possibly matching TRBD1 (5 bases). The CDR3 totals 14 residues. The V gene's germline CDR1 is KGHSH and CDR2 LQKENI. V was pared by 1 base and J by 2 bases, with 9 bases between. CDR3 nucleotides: TGTGCCAGCTCACCACAGTCAGGGACCTACGAGCAGTACTTC. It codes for CASSPQSGTYEQYF.

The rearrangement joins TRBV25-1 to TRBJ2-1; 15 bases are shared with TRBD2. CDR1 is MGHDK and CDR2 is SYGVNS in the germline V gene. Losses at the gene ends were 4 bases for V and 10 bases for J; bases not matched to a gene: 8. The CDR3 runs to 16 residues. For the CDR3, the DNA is TGTGCCAGCAGTGTTGCCGGGACTAGCGGGAGGACCGAGCAGTTCTTC. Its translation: CASSVAGTSGRTEQFF.

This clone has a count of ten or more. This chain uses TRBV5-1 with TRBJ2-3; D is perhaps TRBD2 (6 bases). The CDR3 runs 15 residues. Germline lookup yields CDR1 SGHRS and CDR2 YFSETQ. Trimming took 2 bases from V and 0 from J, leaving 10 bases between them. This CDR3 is CASSFVAGSTDTQYF. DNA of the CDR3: TGCGCCAGCAGCTTCGTCGCGGGGAGCACAGATACGCAGTATTTT.

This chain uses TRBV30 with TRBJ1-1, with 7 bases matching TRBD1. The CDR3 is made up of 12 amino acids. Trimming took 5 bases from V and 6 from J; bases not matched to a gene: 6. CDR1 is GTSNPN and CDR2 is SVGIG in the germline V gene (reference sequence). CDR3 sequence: CAWDRVVAEAFF. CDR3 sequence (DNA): TGTGCCTGGGACAGGGTCGTGGCTGAAGCTTTCTTT.

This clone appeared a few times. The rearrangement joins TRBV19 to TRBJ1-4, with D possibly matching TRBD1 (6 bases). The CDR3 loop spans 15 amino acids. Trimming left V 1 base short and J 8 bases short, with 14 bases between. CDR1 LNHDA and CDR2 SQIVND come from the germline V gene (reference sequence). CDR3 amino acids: CASSIASGVKEKLFF. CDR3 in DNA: TGTGCCAGTAGTATAGCGTCAGGGGTAAAGGAAAAACTGTTTTTT.

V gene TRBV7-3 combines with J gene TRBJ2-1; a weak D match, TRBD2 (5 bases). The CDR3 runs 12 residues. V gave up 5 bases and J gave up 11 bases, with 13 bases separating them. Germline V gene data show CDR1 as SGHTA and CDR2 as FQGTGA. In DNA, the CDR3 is TGTGCCAGCAGCCTAGACCGGGATAAGCAGTTCTTC. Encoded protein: CASSLDRDKQFF.

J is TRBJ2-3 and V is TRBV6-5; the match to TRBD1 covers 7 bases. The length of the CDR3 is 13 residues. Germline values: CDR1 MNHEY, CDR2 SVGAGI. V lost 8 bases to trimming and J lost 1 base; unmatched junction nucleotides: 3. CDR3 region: CASYRGGTDTQYF. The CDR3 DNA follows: TGTGCCAGCTACAGGGGTGGCACAGATACGCAGTATTTT.

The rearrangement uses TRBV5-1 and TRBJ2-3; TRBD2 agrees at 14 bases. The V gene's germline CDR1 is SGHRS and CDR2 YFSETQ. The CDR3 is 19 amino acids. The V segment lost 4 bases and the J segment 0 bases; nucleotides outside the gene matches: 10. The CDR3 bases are TGCGCCAGCAGCGAAGGACTAGCGGGAGGTCCCGAGAGCACAGATACGCAGTATTTT. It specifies CASSEGLAGGPESTDTQYF.

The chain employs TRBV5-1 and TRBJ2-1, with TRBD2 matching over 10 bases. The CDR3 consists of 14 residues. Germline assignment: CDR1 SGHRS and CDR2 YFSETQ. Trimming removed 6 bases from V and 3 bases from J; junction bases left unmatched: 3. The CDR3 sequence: CASTLAGDYNEQFF. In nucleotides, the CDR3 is TGCGCCAGCACCCTAGCGGGGGACTACAATGAGCAGTTCTTC.

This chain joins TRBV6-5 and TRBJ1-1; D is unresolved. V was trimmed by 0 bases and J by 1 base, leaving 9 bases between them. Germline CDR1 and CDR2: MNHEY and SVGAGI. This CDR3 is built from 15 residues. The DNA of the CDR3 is TGTGCCAGCAGTTACTCCGGGGATTCGAACACTGAAGCTTTCTTT. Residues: CASSYSGDSNTEAFF.

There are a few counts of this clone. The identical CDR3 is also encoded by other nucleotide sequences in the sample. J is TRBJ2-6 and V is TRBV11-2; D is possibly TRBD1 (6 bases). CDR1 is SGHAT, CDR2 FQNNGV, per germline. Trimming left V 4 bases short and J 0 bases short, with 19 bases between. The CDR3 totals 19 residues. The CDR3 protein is CASSSPRGRPSSGANVLTF. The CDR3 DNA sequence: TGTGCCAGCAGCTCCCCCAGGGGCCGGCCTAGCTCTGGGGCCAACGTCCTGACTTTC.

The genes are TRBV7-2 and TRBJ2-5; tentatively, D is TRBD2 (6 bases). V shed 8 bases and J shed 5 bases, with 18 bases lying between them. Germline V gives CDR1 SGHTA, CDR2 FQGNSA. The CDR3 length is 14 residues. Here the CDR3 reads CASQESRGAETQYF. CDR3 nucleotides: TGTGCCAGCCAGGAAAGTCGCGGGGCGGAGACCCAGTACTTC.

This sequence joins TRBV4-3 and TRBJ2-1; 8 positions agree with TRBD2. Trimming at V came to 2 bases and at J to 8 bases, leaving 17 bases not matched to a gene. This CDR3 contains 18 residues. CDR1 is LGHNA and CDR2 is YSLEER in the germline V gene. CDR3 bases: TGCGCCAGCAGCCAAAAACTCCCGGGACTAGGGGTTAGGGATGAGCAGTTCTTC. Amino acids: CASSQKLPGLGVRDEQFF.

The CDR3 is CASSAPTVAKNIQYF. In DNA form, the CDR3 reads TGTGCCAGCAGTGCACCAACAGTAGCCAAAAACATTCAGTACTTC. The chain employs TRBV28 and TRBJ2-4; D unclear. V was pared by 5 bases and J by 0 bases, with 11 bases between. Germline CDR1 is MDHEN and CDR2 is SYDVKM. This CDR3 region has 15 residues.

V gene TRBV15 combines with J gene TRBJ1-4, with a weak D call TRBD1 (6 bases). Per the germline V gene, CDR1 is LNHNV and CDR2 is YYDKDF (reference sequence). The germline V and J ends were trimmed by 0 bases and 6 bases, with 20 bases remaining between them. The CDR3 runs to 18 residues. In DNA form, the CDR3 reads TGTGCCACCAGCAGAGACCCCAGGGGAATGAGAGAGGATGAAAAACTGTTTTTT. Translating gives CATSRDPRGMREDEKLFF.

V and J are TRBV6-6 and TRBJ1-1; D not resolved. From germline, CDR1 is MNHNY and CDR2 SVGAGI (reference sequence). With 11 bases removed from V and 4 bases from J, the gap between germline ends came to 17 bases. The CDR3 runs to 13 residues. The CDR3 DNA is TGTGCCGTACGGACTGCCCGGAGCACTGAAGCTTTCTTT. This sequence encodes CAVRTARSTEAFF.

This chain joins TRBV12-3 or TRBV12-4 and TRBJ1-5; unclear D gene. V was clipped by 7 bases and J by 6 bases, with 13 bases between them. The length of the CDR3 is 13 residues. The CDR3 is CASTPRASQPQHF. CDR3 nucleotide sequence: TGTGCCAGCACCCCCCGCGCAAGTCAGCCCCAGCATTTT.

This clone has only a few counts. The CDR3 nucleotides read TGTGCCAGCTCAATGGGACAGGCACAGTCCTACGAGCAGTACTTC. Translating it yields CASSMGQAQSYEQYF. The V call is TRBV18, the J call TRBJ2-7; TRBD1 agrees at 8 bases. The CDR3 runs to 15 residues. Germline V CDR1 and CDR2: KGHSH, LQKENI. V was clipped by 5 bases and J by 1 base; unmatched bases: 7. Full variable domain (remainder filled in from reference TRBV18 and TRBJ2-7): NAGVMQNPRHLVRRRGQEARLRCSPMKGHSHVYWYRQLPEEGLKFMVYLQKENIIDESGMPKERFSAEFPKEGPSILRIQQVVRGDSAAYFCASSMGQAQSYEQYFGPGTRLTVT.

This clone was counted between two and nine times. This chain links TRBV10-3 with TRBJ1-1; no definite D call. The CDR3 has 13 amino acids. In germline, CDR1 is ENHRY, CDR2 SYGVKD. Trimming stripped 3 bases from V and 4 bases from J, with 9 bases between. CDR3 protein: CAISETGSTEAFF. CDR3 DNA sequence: TGTGCCATCAGTGAAACTGGGAGCACTGAAGCTTTCTTT.

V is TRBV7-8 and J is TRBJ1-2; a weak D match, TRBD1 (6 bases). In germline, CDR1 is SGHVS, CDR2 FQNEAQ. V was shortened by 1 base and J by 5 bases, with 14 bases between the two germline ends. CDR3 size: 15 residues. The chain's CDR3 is CASSLEGRGGYGYTF. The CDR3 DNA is TGTGCCAGCAGCTTAGAGGGCAGGGGAGGGTATGGCTACACCTTC.